This T cell receptor beta chain was profiled in a study of T-cell memory formation after mild COVID-19. TCRdb analysed the 5' RACE reads with MiXCR anew, one entry per CDR3 protein. The repertoire holds 580,000 or so distinct CDR3 sequences, about 18% seen once, with roughly 8% in the top ten. Trimming cost V 2 bases and J 5 bases, with 21 bases left between them. The CDR3 runs 18 residues. Looked up from germline, CDR1 is KGHDR and CDR2 is SFDVKD. This TCR derives from an adult woman who had mild COVID-19 (a few samples of this study predate the infection). Cell type and time point are not known. The sample consisted of PBMCs or a T cell subset sorted from them (not recorded which). The chain combines TRBV24-1 with TRBJ2-1, with D tentatively TRBD1 or TRBD2 (6 bases each). CDR3 sequence reads: CATSDSGRVSRDNNEQFF. The DNA for the CDR3 is TGTGCCACCAGTGATTCTGGCAGGGTGTCGCGGGACAACAATGAGCAGTTCTTC.